A selection of T cell receptor beta chains follows, all from one sample in a study of T-cell reconstitution after alpha-beta-depleted transplantation in children. TCRdb processed the PCR reads anew with MiXCR; each CDR3 protein has one entry. The table lists approximately 1,000,000 distinct CDR3 sequences, under 30% of them singletons, with more than 25% in the top ten. Sequenced here: PBMCs, mostly from graft donor cells, sampled 360 days after TCRalphabeta/CD19-depleted stem cell transplant. The receptors were gathered from a boy younger than two who had a stem cell transplant for SCID, so the T cells may come from the graft donor. CDR3s include the opening cysteine and the closing phenylalanine or tryptophan. The D gene is left open where the match is weak. Only part of the rows carry a size: once, few, many, or a class if the clone is expanded.

TRBD1	NA	TRBV2	TRBJ2-1	CASGLARGPLNEQFF	TGTGCCAGCGGTTTGGCCAGGGGGCCTCTCAATGAGCAGTTCTTC
NA	NA	TRBV7-2	TRBJ2-2	CASSLTLSGELFF	TGTGCCAGCAGCTTAACGCTTTCCGGGGAGCTGTTTTTT
NA	NA	TRBV20-1	TRBJ1-2	CSARQTNYGYTF	TGCAGTGCTAGACAGACTAACTATGGCTACACCTTC
NA	NA	TRBV7-3	TRBJ2-5	CASSFGGMGKETQYF	TGTGCCAGCAGCTTCGGAGGCATGGGCAAAGAGACCCAGTACTTC
NA	NA	TRBV28	TRBJ2-3	CASSLGDQTDTQYF	TGTGCCAGCAGTTTAGGGGACCAAACAGATACGCAGTATTTT
NA	many	TRBV5-6	TRBJ2-7	CASSLVGTNYEQYF	TGTGCCAGCAGCTTAGTTGGTACGAACTACGAGCAGTACTTC
TRBD1	NA	TRBV5-1	TRBJ2-1	CASSLVRYRTGGYNEQFF	TGCGCCAGCAGCTTGGTGAGGTACAGGACAGGGGGCTACAATGAGCAGTTCTTC
TRBD1	few	TRBV12-3/TRBV12-4	TRBJ2-7	CASTTGQVFSYEQYF	TGTGCCAGCACCACGGGACAGGTCTTTTCCTACGAGCAGTACTTC
NA	NA	TRBV9	TRBJ1-2	CASSVGTSRYTF	TGTGCCAGCAGCGTAGGGACCTCCCGCTACACCTTC
NA	NA	TRBV5-6	TRBJ2-3	CASSLKNLYTDTQYF	TGTGCCAGCAGTCTAAAAAACTTATACACAGATACGCAGTATTTT
TRBD1	NA	TRBV12-3/TRBV12-4	TRBJ1-2	CASSLDRRGDYGYTF	TGTGCCAGCAGTTTAGATCGCAGGGGGGACTATGGCTACACCTTC
NA	NA	TRBV5-1	TRBJ2-5	CASSSMVVGDETQYF	TGCGCCAGCAGCTCGATGGTCGTGGGGGACGAGACCCAGTACTTC
NA	few	TRBV12-3/TRBV12-4	TRBJ2-5	CASSLAGGLVVETQYF	TGTGCCAGCAGTTTAGCGGGGGGGCTCGTTGTCGAGACCCAGTACTTC
TRBD1	NA	TRBV7-8	TRBJ1-6	CASRGGRGNSPLHF	TGTGCCAGCAGAGGTGGCAGGGGGAATTCACCCCTCCACTTT
NA	few	TRBV27	TRBJ1-2	CASSRLMGAPGYGYTF	TGTGCCAGCAGTCGTCTTATGGGGGCCCCCGGCTATGGCTACACCTTC
TRBD2	many	TRBV5-1	TRBJ2-2	CASSRRSGASTGELFF	TGCGCCAGCAGCCGACGTAGCGGGGCTTCCACCGGGGAGCTGTTTTTT
TRBD2	few	TRBV5-5	TRBJ2-5	CASSLRGLAGEGETQYF	TGTGCCAGCAGCTTGAGGGGACTAGCGGGGGAAGGAGAGACCCAGTACTTC
NA	NA	TRBV6-5	TRBJ1-2	CASSYARERTYGYTF	TGTGCCAGCAGTTACGCCAGGGAAAGGACCTATGGCTACACCTTC
NA	NA	TRBV6-2/TRBV6-3	TRBJ2-3	CASSYSMGLTDTQYF	TGTGCCAGCAGTTACTCGATGGGGTTAACAGATACGCAGTATTTT
TRBD1	few	TRBV6-1	TRBJ1-1	CASSLTGTGIGAEAFF	TGTGCCAGCAGCCTTACCGGGACAGGGATTGGCGCTGAAGCTTTCTTT
NA	NA	TRBV20-1	TRBJ2-5	CSATGNQETQYF	TGCAGTGCTACCGGGAACCAAGAGACCCAGTACTTC
NA	NA	TRBV29-1	TRBJ2-5	CSVGGGARETQYF	TGCAGCGTTGGTGGGGGGGCCCGGGAGACCCAGTACTTC
NA	few	TRBV12-3/TRBV12-4	TRBJ1-1	CASSPTAQFYTEAFF	TGTGCCAGCAGTCCCACCGCACAGTTCTACACTGAAGCTTTCTTT
NA	NA	TRBV5-1	TRBJ2-2	CASSTLNTGELFF	TGCGCCAGCAGCACTCTGAACACCGGGGAGCTGTTTTTT
NA	few	TRBV28	TRBJ2-2	CASSYDWDINTGELFF	TGTGCCAGCAGTTACGACTGGGACATCAACACCGGGGAGCTGTTTTTT
NA	once	TRBV4-2	TRBJ2-2	CASSQDRKGPGELFF	TGTGCCAGCAGCCAAGACAGAAAAGGGCCCGGGGAGCTGTTTTTT
TRBD2	NA	TRBV5-1	TRBJ2-3	CASSWGGPAKTDTQYF	TGCGCCAGCAGCTGGGGGGGACCCGCGAAGACAGATACGCAGTATTTT
TRBD1	few	TRBV7-9	TRBJ2-2	CASSLGTVGGELFF	TGTGCCAGCAGCCTCGGGACAGTTGGCGGGGAGCTGTTTTTT
NA	NA	TRBV24-1	TRBJ2-2	CATSDSGKGAGELFF	TGTGCCACCAGTGATTCAGGGAAGGGGGCCGGGGAGCTGTTTTTT
TRBD1	NA	TRBV3-1	TRBJ2-1	CASSYRGQGRGGQFF	TGTGCCAGCAGCTACCGGGGACAGGGGAGGGGAGGGCAGTTCTTC
NA	many	TRBV3-1	TRBJ2-5	CASSHGDGQETQYF	TGTGCCAGCAGCCACGGGGACGGACAAGAGACCCAGTACTTC
TRBD1	NA	TRBV5-1	TRBJ2-4	CASSLGQGRNIQYF	TGCGCCAGCAGCTTGGGACAGGGCCGTAACATTCAGTACTTC
NA	few	TRBV25-1	TRBJ2-7	CASSEYALGLRSYEQYF	TGTGCCAGCAGTGAATATGCTTTGGGCTTGAGGTCCTACGAGCAGTACTTC
NA	NA	TRBV13	TRBJ2-1	CASSLRGGVNEQFF	TGTGCCAGCAGCTTACGGGGCGGGGTAAATGAGCAGTTCTTC
NA	few	TRBV15	TRBJ2-5	CATSRKGFQETQYF	TGTGCCACCAGCAGAAAGGGGTTCCAAGAGACCCAGTACTTC
NA	NA	TRBV18	TRBJ2-3	CASSPWGSGDTQYF	TGTGCCAGCTCACCTTGGGGTTCCGGGGATACGCAGTATTTT
NA	NA	TRBV5-1	TRBJ2-5	CASSLGFRPDEGTQYF	TGCGCCAGCAGCTTGGGGTTCCGACCCGATGAAGGGACCCAGTACTTC
TRBD1	few	TRBV29-1	TRBJ2-7	CSEGTGEWDEQYF	TGCAGCGAAGGGACAGGGGAATGGGACGAGCAGTACTTC
NA	few	TRBV12-3/TRBV12-4	TRBJ1-5	CASSPNEDQPQHF	TGTGCCAGCAGCCCTAACGAGGACCAGCCCCAGCATTTT
NA	NA	TRBV6-1	TRBJ2-5	CASSEGAIGVKETQYF	TGTGCCAGCAGTGAAGGTGCCATTGGGGTTAAAGAGACCCAGTACTTC
TRBD1	NA	TRBV20-1	TRBJ2-2	CSAREGGPLPGELFF	TGCAGTGCTAGAGAAGGGGGCCCTCTCCCCGGGGAGCTGTTTTTT
NA	NA	TRBV7-2	TRBJ2-4	CASSLERLGKNIQYF	TGTGCCAGCAGCTTAGAACGGTTGGGCAAAAACATTCAGTACTTC
NA	NA	TRBV29-1	TRBJ2-7	CSVWTVPYEQYF	TGCAGCGTTTGGACAGTACCCTACGAGCAGTACTTC
NA	NA	TRBV7-2	TRBJ1-2	CASSRQYNYGYTF	TGTGCCAGCAGCCGACAGTATAACTATGGCTACACCTTC
NA	few	TRBV12-3/TRBV12-4	TRBJ1-1	CASSLPLTGSEAFF	TGTGCCAGCAGTTTACCCCTTACAGGGTCTGAAGCTTTCTTT
TRBD2	NA	TRBV7-9	TRBJ2-7	CASSQGGHYYEQYF	TGTGCCAGCAGTCAGGGAGGGCACTATTACGAGCAGTACTTC
TRBD1	NA	TRBV12-3/TRBV12-4	TRBJ2-3	CASLRQGVRTDTQYF	TGTGCCAGCCTCCGACAGGGGGTGAGGACAGATACGCAGTATTTT
NA	few	TRBV12-3/TRBV12-4	TRBJ2-7	CASSFKVFSSYEQYF	TGTGCCAGCAGTTTTAAGGTCTTTAGCTCCTACGAGCAGTACTTC
TRBD1	NA	TRBV5-1	TRBJ1-1	CASSLEGASVTEAFF	TGCGCCAGCAGCTTGGAGGGGGCGTCGGTCACTGAAGCTTTCTTT
NA	many	TRBV5-1	TRBJ2-5	CASRYQVSQETQYF	TGCGCCAGCCGATACCAGGTATCCCAAGAGACCCAGTACTTC
TRBD1	NA	TRBV20-1	TRBJ2-7	CSADRGYVTYEQYF	TGCAGTGCTGACAGGGGCTATGTAACCTACGAGCAGTACTTC
TRBD1	few	TRBV11-2	TRBJ2-4	CASSPRQGFGIQYF	TGTGCCAGCAGCCCCCGACAGGGATTCGGCATTCAGTACTTC
TRBD1	NA	TRBV27	TRBJ1-1	CASSPRDRVFIAEAFF	TGTGCCAGCAGTCCCCGGGACAGGGTCTTCATCGCTGAAGCTTTCTTT
TRBD1	NA	TRBV6-2/TRBV6-3	TRBJ1-5	CASSRTGGRGNQPQHF	TGTGCCAGCAGTCGTACAGGGGGCCGGGGCAATCAGCCCCAGCATTTT
TRBD1	NA	TRBV29-1	TRBJ2-5	CSASPGQRQETQYF	TGCAGCGCGTCGCCGGGACAGAGGCAAGAGACCCAGTACTTC